This T cell receptor (beta chain) was sequenced in a study of T cell responses to AZD1222 COVID-19 vaccine. Libraries were prepared by immunoSEQ multiplex PCR; TCRdb keeps only in-frame clonotypes and omits some of them. The table records approximately 170,000 clones, around 94% of them present only once. The J segment lost 3 bases and the V segment lost 7 bases, leaving 5 bases of the junction unmatched. The CDR3 is 14 residues long. In germline, CDR1 is MDHEN, CDR2 SYDVKM. General study findings and limits: Just a handful of people given AZD1222 tested seropositive at baseline.

Comments on this clone: Its antigen remains unidentified.

The sequence was obtained from an adult who received the AZD1222 COVID-19 vaccine. The sample consisted of peripheral blood, taken 28 days after the second AZD1222 dose. The genes are TRBV28 and TRBJ1-1; 10 bases are a match to TRBD1. Written as DNA, the CDR3 is TGTGCCAGCATTAGGGACAGGGGATACACTGAAGCTTTCTTT. It codes for CASIRDRGYTEAFF.